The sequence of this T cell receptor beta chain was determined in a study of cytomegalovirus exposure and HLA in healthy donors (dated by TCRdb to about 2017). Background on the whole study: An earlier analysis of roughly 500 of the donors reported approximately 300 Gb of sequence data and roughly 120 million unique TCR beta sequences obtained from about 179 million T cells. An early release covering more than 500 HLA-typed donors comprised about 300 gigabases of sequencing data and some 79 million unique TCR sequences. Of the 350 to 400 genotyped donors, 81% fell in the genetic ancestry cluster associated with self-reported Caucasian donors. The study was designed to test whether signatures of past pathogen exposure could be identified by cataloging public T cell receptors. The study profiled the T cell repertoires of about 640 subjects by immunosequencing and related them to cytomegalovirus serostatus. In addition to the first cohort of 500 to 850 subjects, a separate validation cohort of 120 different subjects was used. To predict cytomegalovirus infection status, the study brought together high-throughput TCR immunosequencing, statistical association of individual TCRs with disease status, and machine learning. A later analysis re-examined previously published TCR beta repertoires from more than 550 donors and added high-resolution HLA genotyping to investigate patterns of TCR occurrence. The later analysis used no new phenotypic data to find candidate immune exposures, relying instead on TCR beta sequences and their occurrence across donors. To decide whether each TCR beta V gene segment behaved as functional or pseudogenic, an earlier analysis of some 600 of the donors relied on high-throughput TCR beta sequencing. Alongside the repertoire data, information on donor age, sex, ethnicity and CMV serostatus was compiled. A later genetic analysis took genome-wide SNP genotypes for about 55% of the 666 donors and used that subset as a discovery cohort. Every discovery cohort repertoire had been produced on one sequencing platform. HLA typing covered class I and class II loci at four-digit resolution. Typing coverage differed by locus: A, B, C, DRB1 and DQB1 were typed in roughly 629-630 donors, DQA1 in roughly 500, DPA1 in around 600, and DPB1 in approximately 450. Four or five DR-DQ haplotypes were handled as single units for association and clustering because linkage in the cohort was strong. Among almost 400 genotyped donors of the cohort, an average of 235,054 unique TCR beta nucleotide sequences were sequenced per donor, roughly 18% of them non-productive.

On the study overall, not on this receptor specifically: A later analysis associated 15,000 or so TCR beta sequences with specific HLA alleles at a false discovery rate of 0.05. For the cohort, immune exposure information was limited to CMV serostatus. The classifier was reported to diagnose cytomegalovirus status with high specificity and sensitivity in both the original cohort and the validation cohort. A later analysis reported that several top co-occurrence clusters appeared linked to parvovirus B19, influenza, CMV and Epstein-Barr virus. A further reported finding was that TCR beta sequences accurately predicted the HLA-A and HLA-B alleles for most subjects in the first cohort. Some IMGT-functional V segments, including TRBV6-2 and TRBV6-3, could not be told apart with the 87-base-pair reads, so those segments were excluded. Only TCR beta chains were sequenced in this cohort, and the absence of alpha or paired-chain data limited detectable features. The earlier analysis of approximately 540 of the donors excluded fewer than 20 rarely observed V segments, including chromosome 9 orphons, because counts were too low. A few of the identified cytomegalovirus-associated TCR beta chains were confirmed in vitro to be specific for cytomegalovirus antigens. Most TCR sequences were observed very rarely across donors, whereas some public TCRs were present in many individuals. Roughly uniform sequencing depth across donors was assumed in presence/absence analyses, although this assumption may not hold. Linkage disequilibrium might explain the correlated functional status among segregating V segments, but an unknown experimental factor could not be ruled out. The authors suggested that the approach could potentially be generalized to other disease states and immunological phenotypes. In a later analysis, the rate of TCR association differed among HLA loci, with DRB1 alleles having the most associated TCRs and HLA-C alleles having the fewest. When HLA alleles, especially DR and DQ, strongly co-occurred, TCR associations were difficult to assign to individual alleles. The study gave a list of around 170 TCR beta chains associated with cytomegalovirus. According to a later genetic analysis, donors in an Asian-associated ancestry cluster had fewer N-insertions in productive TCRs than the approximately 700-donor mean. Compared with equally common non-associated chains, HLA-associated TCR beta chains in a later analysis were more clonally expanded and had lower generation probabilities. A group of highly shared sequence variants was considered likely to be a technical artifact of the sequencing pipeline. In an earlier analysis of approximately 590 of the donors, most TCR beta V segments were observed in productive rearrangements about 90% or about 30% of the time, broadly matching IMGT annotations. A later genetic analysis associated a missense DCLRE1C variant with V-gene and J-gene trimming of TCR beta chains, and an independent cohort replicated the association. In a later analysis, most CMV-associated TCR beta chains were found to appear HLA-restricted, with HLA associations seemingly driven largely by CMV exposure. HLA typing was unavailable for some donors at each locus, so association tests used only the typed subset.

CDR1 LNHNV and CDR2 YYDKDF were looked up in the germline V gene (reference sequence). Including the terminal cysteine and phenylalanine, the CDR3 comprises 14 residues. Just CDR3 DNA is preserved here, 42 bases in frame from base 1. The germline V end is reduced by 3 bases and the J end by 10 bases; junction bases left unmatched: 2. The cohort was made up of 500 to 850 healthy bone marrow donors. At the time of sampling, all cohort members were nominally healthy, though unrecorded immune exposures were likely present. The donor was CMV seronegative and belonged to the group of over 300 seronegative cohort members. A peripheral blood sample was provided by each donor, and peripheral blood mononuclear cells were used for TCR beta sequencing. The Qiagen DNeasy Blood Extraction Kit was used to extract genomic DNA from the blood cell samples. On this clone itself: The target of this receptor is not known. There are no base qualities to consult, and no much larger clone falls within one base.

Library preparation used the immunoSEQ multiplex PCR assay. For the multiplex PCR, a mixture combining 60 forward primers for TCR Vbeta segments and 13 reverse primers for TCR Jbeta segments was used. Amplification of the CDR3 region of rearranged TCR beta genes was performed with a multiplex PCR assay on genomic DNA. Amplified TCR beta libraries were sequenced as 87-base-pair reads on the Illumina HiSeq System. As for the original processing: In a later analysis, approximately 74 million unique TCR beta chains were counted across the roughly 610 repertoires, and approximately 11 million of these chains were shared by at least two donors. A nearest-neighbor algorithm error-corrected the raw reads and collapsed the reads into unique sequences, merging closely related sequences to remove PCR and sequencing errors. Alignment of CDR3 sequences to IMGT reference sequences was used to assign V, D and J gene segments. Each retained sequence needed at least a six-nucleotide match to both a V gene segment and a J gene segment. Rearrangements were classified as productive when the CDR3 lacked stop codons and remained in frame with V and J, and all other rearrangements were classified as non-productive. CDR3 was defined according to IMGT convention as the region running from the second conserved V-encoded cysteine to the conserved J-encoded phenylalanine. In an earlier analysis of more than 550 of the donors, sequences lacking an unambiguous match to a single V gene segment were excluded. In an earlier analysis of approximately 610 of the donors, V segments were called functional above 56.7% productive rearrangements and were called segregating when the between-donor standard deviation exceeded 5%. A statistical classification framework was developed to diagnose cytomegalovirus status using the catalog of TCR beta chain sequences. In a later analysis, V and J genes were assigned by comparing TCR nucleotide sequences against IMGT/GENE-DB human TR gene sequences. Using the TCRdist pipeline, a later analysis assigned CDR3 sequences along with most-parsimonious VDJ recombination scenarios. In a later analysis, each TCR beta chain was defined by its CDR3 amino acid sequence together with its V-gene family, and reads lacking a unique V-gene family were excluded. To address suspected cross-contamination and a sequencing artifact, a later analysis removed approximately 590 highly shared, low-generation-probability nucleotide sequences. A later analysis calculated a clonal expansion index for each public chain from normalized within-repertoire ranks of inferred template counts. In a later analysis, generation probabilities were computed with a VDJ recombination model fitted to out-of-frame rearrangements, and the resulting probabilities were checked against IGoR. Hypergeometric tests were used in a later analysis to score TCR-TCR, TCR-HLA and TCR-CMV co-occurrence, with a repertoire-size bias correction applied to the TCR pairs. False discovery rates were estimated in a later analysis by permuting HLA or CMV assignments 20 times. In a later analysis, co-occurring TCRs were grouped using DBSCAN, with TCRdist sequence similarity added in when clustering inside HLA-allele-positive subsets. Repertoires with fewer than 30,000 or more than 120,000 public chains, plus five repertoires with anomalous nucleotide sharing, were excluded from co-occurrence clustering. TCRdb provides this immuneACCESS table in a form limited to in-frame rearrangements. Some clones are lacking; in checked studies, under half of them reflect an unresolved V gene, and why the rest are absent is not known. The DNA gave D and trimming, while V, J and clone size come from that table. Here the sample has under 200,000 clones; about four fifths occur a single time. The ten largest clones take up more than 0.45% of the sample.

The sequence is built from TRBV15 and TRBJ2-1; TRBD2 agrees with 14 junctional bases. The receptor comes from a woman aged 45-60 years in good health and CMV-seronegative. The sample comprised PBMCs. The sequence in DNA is TGTGCCACCAGCAGCCGGACTAGCGGGGGGGAGCAGTTCTTC. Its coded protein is CATSSRTSGGEQFF.